The source of this T cell receptor (beta chain) is a study of T cell responses to AZD1222 COVID-19 vaccine. General study findings and limits: Reportedly, nearly half the spike-specific TCRs target unmutated variant regions.

The V segment lost 2 bases and the J segment 6 bases; nucleotides outside the gene matches: 8. CDR3 size: 16 residues. Clones were read by immunoSEQ multiplex PCR, and TCRdb kept only the in-frame ones, dropping some. The sample lists roughly 100,000 clones; more than 75% were seen once. As to this clone: Its antigen is as yet unknown.

The rearrangement joins TRBV23-1 to TRBJ2-2, with 8 positions matching TRBD1. TRBV23-1 is identified as an open reading frame with a role that is uncertain. Material: peripheral blood, obtained on day 0 of AZD1222 vaccination. The clonotype comes from an adult in good health. This CDR3 is CASSQILQGEAGELFF. The CDR3 DNA follows: TGCGCCAGCAGTCAAATCTTACAGGGGGAGGCCGGGGAGCTGTTTTTT.